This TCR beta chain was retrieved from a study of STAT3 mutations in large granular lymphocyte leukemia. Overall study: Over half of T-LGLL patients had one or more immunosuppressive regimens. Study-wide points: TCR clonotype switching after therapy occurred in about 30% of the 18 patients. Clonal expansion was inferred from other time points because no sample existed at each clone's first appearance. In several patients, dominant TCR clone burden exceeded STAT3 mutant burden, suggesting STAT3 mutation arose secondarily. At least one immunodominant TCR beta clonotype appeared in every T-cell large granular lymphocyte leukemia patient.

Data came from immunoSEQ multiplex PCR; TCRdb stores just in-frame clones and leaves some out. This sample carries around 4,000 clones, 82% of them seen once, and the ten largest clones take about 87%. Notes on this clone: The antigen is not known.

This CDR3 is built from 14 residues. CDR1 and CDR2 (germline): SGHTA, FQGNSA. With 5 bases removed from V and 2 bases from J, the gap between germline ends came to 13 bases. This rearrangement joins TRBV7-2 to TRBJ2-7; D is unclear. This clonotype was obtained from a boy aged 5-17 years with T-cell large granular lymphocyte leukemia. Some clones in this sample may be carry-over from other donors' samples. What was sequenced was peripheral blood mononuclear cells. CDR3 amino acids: CASSPIVVAYEQYF. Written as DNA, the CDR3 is TGTGCCAGCAGCCCCATTGTTGTAGCCTACGAGCAGTACTTC.